Given below is one TCR beta chain in context. This sample was taken from a study of blood T cell repertoires in COVID-19. V was shortened by 5 bases and J by 2 bases, with 3 bases between the two germline ends. Germline-derived CDR1 and CDR2 are MNHEY and SVGAGI. The CDR3 length is 11 residues. The repertoire was sequenced with immunoSEQ multiplex PCR; TCRdb's copy has only in-frame clones and lacks some. Of 35,000 to 50,000 clones listed, 70% to 85% are singletons. This clonotype originated in a human donor with acute or convalescent COVID-19. The donor label of this sample is uncertain. Sequencing was carried out using peripheral blood. V gene TRBV6-5 combines with J gene TRBJ2-5; D unclear. The CDR3: CASSPQETQYF. CDR3 nucleotides: TGTGCCAGCAGTCCACAAGAGACCCAGTACTTC.